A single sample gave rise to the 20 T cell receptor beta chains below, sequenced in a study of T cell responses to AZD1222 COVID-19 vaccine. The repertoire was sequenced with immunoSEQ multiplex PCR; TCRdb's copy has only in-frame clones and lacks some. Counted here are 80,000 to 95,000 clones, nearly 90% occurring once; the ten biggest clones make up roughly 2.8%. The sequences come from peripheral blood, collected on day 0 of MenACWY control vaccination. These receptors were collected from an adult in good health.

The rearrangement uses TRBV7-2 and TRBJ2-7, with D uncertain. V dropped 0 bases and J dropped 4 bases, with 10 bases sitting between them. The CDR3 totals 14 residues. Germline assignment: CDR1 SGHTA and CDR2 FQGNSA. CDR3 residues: CASSLATIQYEQYF. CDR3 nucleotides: TGTGCCAGCAGCTTAGCCACAATCCAGTACGAGCAGTACTTC.

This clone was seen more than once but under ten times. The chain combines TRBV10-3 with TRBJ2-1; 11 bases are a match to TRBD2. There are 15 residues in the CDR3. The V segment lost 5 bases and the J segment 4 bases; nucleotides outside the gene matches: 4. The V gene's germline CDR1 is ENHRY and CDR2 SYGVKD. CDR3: CAISSTSGEYNEQFF. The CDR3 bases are TGTGCCATCAGTTCGACTAGCGGGGAGTACAATGAGCAGTTCTTC.

The CDR3 DNA is TGCAGCGTTGAAACCCCGACAGTTAACTATGGCTACACCTTC. Its protein is CSVETPTVNYGYTF. The chain joins TRBV29-1 to TRBJ1-2, with TRBD1 as a possible D gene (5 bases). Germline V gene data show CDR1 as SQVTM and CDR2 as ANQGSEA. The CDR3 has 14 residues. The V end was cut by 2 bases, the J end by 1 base, with 11 bases between. The variable domain in full, with the rest retrieved from reference TRBV29-1 and TRBJ1-2, is SAVISQKPSRDICQRGTSLTIQCQVDSQVTMMFWYRQQPGQSLTLIATANQGSEATYESGFVIDKFPISRPNLTFSTLTVSNMSPEDSSIYLCSVETPTVNYGYTFGSGTRLTVV.

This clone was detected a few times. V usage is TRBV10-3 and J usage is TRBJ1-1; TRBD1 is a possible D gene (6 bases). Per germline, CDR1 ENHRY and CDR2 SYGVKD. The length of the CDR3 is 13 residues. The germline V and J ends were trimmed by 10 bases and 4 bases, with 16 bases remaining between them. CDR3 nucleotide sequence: TGTGCCACCAAGGGGGGGGGCACCACTGAAGCTTTCTTT. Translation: CATKGGGTTEAFF.

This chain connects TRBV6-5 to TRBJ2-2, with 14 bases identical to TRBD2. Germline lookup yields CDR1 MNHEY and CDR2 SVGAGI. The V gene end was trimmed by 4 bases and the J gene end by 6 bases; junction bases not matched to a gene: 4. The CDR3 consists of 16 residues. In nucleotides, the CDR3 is TGTGCCAGCAGTTGGACTAGCGGGGGGCCATCCGGGGAGCTGTTTTTT. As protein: CASSWTSGGPSGELFF.

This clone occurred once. CDR3 nucleotide sequence: TGCGCCAGCGGCCGACACCAGAATTCACCCCTCCACTTT. It is translated as CASGRHQNSPLHF. The chain links TRBV4-1 to TRBJ1-6, with unresolved D. Germline lookup yields CDR1 MGHRA and CDR2 YSYEKL. V lost 8 bases and J lost 7, with 12 bases in between. This CDR3 is 13 amino acids long.

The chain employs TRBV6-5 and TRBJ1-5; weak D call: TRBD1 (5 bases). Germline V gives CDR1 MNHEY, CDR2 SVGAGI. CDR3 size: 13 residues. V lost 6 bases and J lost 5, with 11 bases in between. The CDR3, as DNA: TGTGCCAGCAGCCACGACAGCGATCAGCCCCAGCATTTT. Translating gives CASSHDSDQPQHF.

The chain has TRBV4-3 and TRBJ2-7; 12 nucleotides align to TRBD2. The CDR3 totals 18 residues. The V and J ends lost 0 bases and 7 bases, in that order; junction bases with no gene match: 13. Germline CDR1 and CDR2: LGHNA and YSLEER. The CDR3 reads CASSQERETSGGPWEQYF. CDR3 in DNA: TGCGCCAGCAGCCAAGAGAGGGAAACTAGCGGGGGGCCGTGGGAGCAGTACTTC.

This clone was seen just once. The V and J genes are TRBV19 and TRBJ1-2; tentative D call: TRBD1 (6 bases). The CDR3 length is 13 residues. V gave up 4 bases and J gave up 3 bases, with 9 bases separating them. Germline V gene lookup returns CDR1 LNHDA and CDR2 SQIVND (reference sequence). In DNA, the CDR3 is TGTGCCAGTAGTAAGGGGGGAGACTATGGCTACACCTTC. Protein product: CASSKGGDYGYTF.

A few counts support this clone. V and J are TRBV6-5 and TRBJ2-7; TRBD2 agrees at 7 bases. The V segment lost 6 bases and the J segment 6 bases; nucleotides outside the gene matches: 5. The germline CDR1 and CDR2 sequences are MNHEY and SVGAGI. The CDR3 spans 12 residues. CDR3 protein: CASSRPGGEQYF. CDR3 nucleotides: TGTGCCAGCAGCCGTCCGGGAGGCGAGCAGTACTTC.

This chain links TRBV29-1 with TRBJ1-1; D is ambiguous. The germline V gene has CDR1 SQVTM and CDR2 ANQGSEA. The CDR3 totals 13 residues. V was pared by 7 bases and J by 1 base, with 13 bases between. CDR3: CSADLATNTEAFF. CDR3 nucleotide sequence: TGCAGCGCCGACCTAGCGACGAACACTGAAGCTTTCTTT.

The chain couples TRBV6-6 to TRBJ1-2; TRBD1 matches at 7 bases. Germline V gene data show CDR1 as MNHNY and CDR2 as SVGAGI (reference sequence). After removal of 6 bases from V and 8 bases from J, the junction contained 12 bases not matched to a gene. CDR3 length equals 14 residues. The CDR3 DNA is TGTGCCAGCAGGTTGGACCGACAGGGAAGCGGCTACACCTTC. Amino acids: CASRLDRQGSGYTF.

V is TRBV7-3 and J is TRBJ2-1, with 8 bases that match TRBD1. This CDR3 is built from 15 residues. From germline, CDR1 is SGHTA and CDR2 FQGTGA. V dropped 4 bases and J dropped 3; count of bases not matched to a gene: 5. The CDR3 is CASSSDRGGYNEQFF. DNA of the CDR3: TGTGCCAGCAGCTCCGACAGGGGTGGCTACAATGAGCAGTTCTTC.

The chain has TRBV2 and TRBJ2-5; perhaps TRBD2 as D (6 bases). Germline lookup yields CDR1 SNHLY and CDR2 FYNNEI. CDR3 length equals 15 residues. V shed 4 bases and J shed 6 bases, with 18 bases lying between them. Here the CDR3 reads CASSAGRGYPQTQYF. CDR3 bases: TGTGCCAGCAGTGCGGGGCGGGGATATCCACAGACCCAGTACTTC.

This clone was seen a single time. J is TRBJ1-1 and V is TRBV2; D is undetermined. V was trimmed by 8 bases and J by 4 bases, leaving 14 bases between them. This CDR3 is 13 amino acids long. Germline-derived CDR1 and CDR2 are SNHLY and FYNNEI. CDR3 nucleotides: TGTGCCAGCGGCCTTGGGAGGACCACTGAAGCTTTCTTT. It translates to CASGLGRTTEAFF.

DNA for the CDR3: TGTGCCAGCAGCTTATATAGGGGGGGCAATCAGCCCCAGCATTTT. It translates to CASSLYRGGNQPQHF. The chain employs TRBV7-8 and TRBJ1-5, with a weak D call TRBD1 (6 bases). CDR3 length: 15 residues. Trimming removed 2 bases at V and 2 bases at J, with 10 bases between. Germline V CDR1 and CDR2: SGHVS, FQNEAQ.

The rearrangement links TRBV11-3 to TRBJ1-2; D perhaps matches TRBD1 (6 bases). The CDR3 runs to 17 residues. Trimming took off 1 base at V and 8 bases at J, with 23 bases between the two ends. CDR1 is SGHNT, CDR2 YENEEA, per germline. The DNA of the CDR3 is TGTGCCAGCAGCTTAGGGTCGGCGGGGGGCGATTCGAGAGGCTACACCTTC. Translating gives CASSLGSAGGDSRGYTF.

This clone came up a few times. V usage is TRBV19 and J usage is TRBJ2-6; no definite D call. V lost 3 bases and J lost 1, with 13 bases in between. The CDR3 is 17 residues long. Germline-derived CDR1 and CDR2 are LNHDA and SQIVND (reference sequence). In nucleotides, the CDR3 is TGTGCCAGTAGTATTAATCCCGGCGTTTCTGGGGCCAACGTCCTGACTTTC. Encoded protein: CASSINPGVSGANVLTF.

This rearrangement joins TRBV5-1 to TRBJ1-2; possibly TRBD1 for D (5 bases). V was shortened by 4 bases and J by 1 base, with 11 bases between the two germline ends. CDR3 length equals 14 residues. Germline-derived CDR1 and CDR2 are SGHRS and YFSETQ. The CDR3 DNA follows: TGCGCCAGCAGCGGGACGGTCCGTAACTATGGCTACACCTTC. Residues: CASSGTVRNYGYTF.

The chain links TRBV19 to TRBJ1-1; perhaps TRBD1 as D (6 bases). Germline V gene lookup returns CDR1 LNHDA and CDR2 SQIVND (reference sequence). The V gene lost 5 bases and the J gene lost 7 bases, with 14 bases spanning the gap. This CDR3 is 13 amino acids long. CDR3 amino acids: CASSLTGRYEAFF. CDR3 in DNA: TGTGCCAGTAGTTTAACAGGGAGATATGAAGCTTTCTTT.